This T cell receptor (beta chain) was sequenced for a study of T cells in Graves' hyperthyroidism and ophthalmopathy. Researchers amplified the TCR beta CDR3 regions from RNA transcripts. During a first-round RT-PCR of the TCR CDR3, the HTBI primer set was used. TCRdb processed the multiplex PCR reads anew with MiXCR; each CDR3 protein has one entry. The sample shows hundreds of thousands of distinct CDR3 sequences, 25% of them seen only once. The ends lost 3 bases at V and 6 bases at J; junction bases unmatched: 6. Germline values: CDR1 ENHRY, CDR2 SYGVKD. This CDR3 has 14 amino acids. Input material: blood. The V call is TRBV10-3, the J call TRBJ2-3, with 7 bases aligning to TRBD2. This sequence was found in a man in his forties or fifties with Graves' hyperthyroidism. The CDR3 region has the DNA TGTGCCATCAGTGATTCGGGGGGAAGGGATACGCAGTATTTT. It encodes CAISDSGGRDTQYF.